One sample yielded the 2 T cell receptor beta chains listed below, sequenced in a study of blood T cell repertoires in COVID-19. TCRdb's table, derived via immunoSEQ multiplex PCR, lists solely in-frame clones and lacks some. The table records roughly 340,000 clones, over 70% of them present only once. The sample taken for sequencing was peripheral blood. These receptors came from a woman between 50 and 59 years old with COVID-19, enrolled during active disease.

This clone was counted once. The chain recombines TRBV4-3 with TRBJ2-2, with 9 bases lining up with TRBD2. The V gene end was trimmed by 2 bases and the J gene end by 4 bases; junction bases not matched to a gene: 5. Germline CDR1 is LGHNA and CDR2 is YSLEER. The CDR3 contains 16 residues. For the CDR3, the DNA is TGCGCCAGCAGCCAAATAGCGGGAGCGGGCACCGGGGAGCTGTTTTTT. This gives the protein CASSQIAGAGTGELFF.

The genes are TRBV19 and TRBJ2-3, with 9 bases lining up with TRBD2. The germline V gene encodes CDR1 LNHDA and CDR2 SQIVND (reference sequence). The trim removed 3 bases at V and 0 bases at J, leaving 4 bases unmatched. The CDR3 is made up of 16 amino acids. DNA of the CDR3: TGTGCCAGTAGTATTAGCGGGGGAAGAAGCACAGATACGCAGTATTTT. Translation: CASSISGGRSTDTQYF.